The clone carrying this T cell receptor (beta chain) is a singleton in its sample. What it recognizes is unknown. The repertoire was sequenced with immunoSEQ multiplex PCR; TCRdb's copy has only in-frame clones and lacks some. The data hold fewer than 650,000 clones, with 76% observed a single time. This record comes from a study of shared clonotypes between healthy human individuals. Between the trimmed V and J ends, which lost 3 bases and 3 bases, there was a span of 17 bases. The CDR3 totals 17 residues. Germline CDR1 is MNHEY and CDR2 is SMNVEV (reference sequence). Notes on the study in general: Clonotype sharing among donors likely depends on sequencing depth.

This sequence originates from a woman aged 40 to 50 in good health. Some clones in this sample may be carry-over from other donors' samples. V and J are TRBV27 and TRBJ2-2; D possibly corresponds to TRBD1 (7 bases). The specimen sequenced was PBMCs. The DNA for the CDR3 is TGTGCCAGCAGTTTTGGGGGGTACAGGGGTGACACCGGGGAGCTGTTTTTT. It yields the protein CASSFGGYRGDTGELFF.